This TCR beta chain was recorded in a study of T cell responses to AZD1222 COVID-19 vaccine. The wider study: Both about-4-week and about-12-week second-dose recipients were combined.

Sequenced by immunoSEQ multiplex PCR; TCRdb stores in-frame clones only, minus some. The sample records fewer than 150,000 clones, approximately 88% being singletons. Study observations and caveats: None of the repertoires were sampled until the peak T cell response had passed.

As to this clone: Its matching antigen is unknown.

CDR3 length: 13 residues. V lost 4 bases and J lost 1, with 8 bases in between. The germline CDR1 and CDR2 sequences are SGHRS and YFSETQ. The V and J genes are TRBV5-1 and TRBJ1-1; D ambiguous. Source: peripheral blood, taken on day 0 of AZD1222 vaccination. The clonotype was recovered from an adult in good health. CDR3 amino acids: CASSLLTNTEAFF. The CDR3 DNA reads as TGCGCCAGCAGCCTCCTTACGAACACTGAAGCTTTCTTT.